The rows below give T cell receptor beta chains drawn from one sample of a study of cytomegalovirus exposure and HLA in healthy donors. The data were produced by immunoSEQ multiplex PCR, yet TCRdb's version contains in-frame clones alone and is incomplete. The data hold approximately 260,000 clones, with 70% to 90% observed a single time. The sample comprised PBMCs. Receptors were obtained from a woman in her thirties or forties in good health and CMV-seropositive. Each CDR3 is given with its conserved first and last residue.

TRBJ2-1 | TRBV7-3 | CASSLRGREANNEQFF
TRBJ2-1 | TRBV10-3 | CAISSGVSYNEQFF
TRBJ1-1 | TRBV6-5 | CASSYAGVTEAFF
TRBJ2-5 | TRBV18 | CASSRTSGTGETQYF
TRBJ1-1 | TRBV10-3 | CAAQQGVNTEAFF
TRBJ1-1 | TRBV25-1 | CASSDLSRTGENTEAFF
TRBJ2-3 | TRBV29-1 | CSVDGSQDTQYF
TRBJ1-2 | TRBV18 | CASSAGQGYGYTF
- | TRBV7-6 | CASSFAGTSGEQYF
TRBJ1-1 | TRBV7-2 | CASSLGSGGSVGAFF
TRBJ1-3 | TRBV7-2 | CASSKTGGGGNTIYF
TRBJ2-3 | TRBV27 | CASSPQVRAGKDTQYF
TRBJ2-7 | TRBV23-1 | CASSADRGQQYF
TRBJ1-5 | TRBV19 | CASTSWGGPSNQPQHF
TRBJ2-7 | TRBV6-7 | CATRGRTTSYEQYF
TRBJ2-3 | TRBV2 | CASRRGTDTQYF
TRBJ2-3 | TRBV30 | CAWSVRSVSTDTQYF
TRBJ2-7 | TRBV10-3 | CAITDGTSGSYEQYF
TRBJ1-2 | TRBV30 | CAWSVGQGYGYTF
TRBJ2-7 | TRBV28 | CASTWGGGPTYEQYF
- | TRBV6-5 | CASSWTGGVYEQYF
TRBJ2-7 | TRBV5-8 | CASSSSVEQYF
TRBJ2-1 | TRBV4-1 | CASSQEDSGGDEQFF
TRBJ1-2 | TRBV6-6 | CASSARDRVSYGYTF
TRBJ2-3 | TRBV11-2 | CASSLGTSGRVADTQYF
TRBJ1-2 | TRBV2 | CASIPDRGRTTF
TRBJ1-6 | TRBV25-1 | CASRGVSYNSPLHF
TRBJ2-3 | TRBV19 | CASSSGQVSTDTQYF
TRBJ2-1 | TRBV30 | CAANRGLSYNEQFF
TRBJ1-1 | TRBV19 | CASCRRGAPTEAFF
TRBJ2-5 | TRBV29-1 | CSVDSGTQYF
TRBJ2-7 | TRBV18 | CASSPGVAVYEQYF
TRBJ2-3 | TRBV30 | CASQGGLSYTQYF
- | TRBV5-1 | CASSLVVLTGGFYEQYF
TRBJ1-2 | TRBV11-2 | CASSLDRGGDYGYTF
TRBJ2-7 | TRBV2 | CASSPSNRGSYEQYF
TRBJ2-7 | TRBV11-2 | CASSSMASKVSTERQYF
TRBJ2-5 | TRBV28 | CASSTMTRRETQYF
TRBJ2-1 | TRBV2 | CASSHGRLREQFF
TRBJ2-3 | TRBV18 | CASSPPTSVGTDTQYF